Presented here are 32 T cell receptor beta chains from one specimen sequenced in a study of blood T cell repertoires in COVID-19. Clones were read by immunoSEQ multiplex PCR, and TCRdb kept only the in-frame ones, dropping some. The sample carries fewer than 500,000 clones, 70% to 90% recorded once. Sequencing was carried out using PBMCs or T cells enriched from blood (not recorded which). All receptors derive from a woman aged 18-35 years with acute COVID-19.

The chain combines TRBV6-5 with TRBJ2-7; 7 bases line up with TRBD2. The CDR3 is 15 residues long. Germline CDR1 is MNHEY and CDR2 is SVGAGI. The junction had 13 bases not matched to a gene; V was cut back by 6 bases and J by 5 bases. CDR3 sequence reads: CASSKNWEGLHEQYF. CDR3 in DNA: TGTGCCAGCAGCAAGAATTGGGAGGGACTCCACGAGCAGTACTTC.

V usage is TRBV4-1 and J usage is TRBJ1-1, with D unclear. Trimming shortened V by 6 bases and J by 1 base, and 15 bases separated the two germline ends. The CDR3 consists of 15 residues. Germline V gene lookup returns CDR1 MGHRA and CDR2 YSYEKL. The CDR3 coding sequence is TGCGCCAGCAGGTCCCCTCTGGAGAAGAACACTGAAGCTTTCTTT. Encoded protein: CASRSPLEKNTEAFF.

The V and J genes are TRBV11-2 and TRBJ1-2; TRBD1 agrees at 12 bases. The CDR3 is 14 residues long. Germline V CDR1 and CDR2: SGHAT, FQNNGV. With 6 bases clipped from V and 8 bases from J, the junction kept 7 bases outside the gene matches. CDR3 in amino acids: CASRPPGTGGGYTF. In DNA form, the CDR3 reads TGTGCCAGCAGACCCCCCGGGACAGGGGGCGGCTACACCTTC. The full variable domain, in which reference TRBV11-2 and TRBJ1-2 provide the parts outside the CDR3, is EAGVAQSPRYKIIEKRQSVAFWCNPISGHATLYWYQQILGQGPKLLIQFQNNGVVDDSQLPKDRFSAERLKGVDSTLKIQPAKLEDSAVYLCASRPPGTGGGYTFGSGTRLTVV.

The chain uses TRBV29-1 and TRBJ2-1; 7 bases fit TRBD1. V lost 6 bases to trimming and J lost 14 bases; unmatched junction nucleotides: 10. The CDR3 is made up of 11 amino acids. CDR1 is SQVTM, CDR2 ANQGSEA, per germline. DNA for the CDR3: TGCAGCGTCAAAGACAGGGCGTCAGAGTTCTTC. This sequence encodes CSVKDRASEFF.

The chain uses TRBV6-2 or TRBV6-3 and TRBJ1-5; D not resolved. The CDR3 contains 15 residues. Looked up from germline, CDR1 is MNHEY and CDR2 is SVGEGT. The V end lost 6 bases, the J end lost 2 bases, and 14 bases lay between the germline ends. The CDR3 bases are TGTGCCAGCAGCCTCACCAAGGGAGGCAATCAGCCCCAGCATTTT. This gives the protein CASSLTKGGNQPQHF.

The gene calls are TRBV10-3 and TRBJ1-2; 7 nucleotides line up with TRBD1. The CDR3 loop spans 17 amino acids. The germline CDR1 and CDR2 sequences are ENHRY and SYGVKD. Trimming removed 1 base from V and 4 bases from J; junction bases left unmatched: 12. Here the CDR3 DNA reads TGTGCCATCAGTGAGTTCCCCACGACAGGGTTTGGCTATGGCTACACCTTC. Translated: CAISEFPTTGFGYGYTF.

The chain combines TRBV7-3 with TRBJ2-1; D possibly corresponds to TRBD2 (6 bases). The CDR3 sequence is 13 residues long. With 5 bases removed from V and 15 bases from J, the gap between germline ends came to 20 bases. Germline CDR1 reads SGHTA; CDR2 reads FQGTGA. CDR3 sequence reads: CASSPNPGTGRFF. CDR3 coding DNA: TGTGCCAGCAGCCCGAACCCCGGGACTGGACGGTTCTTC.

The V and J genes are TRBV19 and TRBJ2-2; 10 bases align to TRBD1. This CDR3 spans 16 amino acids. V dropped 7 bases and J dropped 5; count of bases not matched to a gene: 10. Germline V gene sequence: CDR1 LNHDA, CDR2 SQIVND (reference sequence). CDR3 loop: CASTPVGTGATGELFF. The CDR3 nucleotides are TGTGCCAGTACCCCCGTCGGGACAGGGGCAACCGGGGAGCTGTTTTTT.

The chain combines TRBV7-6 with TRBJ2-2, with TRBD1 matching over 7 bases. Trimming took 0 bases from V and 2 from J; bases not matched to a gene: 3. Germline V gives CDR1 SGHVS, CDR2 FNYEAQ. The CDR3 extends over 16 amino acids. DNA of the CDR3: TGTGCCAGCAGCTTAGCACAGGGGTTAAACACCGGGGAGCTGTTTTTT. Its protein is CASSLAQGLNTGELFF.

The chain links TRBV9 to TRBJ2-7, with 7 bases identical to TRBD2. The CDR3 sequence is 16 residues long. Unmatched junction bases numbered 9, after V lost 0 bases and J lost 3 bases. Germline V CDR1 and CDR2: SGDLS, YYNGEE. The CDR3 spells CASSVGVAGAIYEQYF. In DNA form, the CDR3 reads TGTGCCAGCAGCGTAGGGGTTGCGGGAGCAATCTACGAGCAGTACTTC.

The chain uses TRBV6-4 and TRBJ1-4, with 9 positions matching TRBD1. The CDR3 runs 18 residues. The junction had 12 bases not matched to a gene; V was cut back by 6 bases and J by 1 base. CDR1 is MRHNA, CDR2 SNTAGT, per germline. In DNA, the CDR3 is TGTGCCAGCAGCGGTCCCGGGACAGGGAGGGGAACTAATGAAAAACTGTTTTTT. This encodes CASSGPGTGRGTNEKLFF.

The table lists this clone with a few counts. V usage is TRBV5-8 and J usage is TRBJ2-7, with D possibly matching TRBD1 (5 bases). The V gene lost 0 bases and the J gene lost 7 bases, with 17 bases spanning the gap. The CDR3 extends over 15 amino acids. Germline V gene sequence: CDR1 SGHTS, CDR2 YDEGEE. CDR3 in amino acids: CASSLEPDTLREQYF. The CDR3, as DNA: TGTGCCAGCAGCTTGGAACCGGACACCTTGCGTGAGCAGTACTTC.

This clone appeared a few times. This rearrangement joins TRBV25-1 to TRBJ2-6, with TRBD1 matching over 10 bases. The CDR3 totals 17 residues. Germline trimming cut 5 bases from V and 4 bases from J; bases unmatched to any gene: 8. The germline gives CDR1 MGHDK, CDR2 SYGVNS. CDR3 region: CASSNRDRGYGANVLTF. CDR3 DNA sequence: TGTGCCAGCAGTAACCGGGACAGGGGTTACGGGGCCAACGTCCTGACTTTC.

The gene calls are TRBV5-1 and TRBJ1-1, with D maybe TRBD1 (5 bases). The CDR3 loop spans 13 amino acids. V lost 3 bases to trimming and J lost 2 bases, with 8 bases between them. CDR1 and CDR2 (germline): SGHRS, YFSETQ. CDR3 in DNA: TGCGCCAGCAGCTCCACAGGAAACACTGAAGCTTTCTTT. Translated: CASSSTGNTEAFF.

Written as DNA, the CDR3 is TGTGCCAGTAGTAGACAGGGGAACACTGAAGCTTTCTTT. Its translation: CASSRQGNTEAFF. The gene calls are TRBV19 and TRBJ1-1, with TRBD1 identical over 7 bases. V was clipped by 4 bases and J by 1 base; unmatched bases: 0. CDR3 length equals 13 residues. Germline CDR1 and CDR2: LNHDA and SQIVND (reference sequence).

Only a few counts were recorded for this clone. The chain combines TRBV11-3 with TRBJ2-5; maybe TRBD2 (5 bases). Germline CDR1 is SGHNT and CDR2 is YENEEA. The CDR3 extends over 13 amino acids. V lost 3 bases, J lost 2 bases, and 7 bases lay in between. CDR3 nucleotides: TGTGCCAGCAGCTTTGGGGAGCAAGAGACCCAGTACTTC. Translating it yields CASSFGEQETQYF.

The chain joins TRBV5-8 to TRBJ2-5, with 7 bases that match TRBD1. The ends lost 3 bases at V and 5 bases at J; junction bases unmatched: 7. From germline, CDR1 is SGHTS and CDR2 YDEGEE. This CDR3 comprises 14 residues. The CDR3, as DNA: TGTGCCAGCAGCTCCGGACAGGACGGCGAGACCCAGTACTTC. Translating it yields CASSSGQDGETQYF.

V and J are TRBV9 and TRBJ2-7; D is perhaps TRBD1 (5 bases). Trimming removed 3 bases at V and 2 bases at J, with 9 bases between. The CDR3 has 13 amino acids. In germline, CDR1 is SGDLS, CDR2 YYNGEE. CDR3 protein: CASSARGAYEQYF. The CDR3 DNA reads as TGTGCCAGCAGCGCAAGGGGCGCCTACGAGCAGTACTTC.

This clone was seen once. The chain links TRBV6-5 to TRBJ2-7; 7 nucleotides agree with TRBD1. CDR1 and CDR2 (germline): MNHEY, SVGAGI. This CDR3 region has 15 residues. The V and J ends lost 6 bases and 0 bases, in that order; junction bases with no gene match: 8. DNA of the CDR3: TGTGCCAGCAGGCCTATTAGGGACAGCTCCTACGAGCAGTACTTC. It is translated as CASRPIRDSSYEQYF.

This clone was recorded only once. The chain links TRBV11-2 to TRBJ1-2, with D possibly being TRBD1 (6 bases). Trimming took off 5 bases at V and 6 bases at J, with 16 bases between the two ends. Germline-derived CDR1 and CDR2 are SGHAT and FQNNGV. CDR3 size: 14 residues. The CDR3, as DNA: TGTGCCAGCAGCCCCTGGACAGAACCTAATGGCTACACCTTC. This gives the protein CASSPWTEPNGYTF. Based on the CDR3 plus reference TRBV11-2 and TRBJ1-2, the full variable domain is EAGVAQSPRYKIIEKRQSVAFWCNPISGHATLYWYQQILGQGPKLLIQFQNNGVVDDSQLPKDRFSAERLKGVDSTLKIQPAKLEDSAVYLCASSPWTEPNGYTFGSGTRLTVV.

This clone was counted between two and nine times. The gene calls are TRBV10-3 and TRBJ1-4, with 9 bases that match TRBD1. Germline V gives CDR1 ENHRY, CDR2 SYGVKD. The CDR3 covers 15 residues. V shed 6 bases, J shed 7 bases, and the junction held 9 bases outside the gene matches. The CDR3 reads CAISEQGAESEKLFF. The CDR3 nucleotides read TGTGCCATCAGCGAACAGGGGGCCGAAAGTGAAAAACTGTTTTTT.

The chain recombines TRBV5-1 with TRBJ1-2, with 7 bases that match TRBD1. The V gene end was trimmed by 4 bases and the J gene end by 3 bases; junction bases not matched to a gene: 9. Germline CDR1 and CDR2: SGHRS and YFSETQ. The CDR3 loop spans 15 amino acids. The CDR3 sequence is CASSPPDRVDYGYTF. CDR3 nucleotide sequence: TGCGCCAGCAGCCCACCTGACAGGGTAGACTATGGCTACACCTTC. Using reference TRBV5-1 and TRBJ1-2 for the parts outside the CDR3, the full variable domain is KAGVTQTPRYLIKTRGQQVTLSCSPISGHRSVSWYQQTPGQGLQFLFEYFSETQRNKGNFPGRFSGRQFSNSRSEMNVSTLELGDSALYLCASSPPDRVDYGYTFGSGTRLTVV.

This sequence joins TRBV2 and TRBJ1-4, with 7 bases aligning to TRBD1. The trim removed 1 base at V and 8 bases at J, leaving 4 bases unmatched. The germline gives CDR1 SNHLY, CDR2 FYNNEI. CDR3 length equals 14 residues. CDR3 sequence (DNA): TGTGCCAGCAGTGAAGGGACAGGAGAAGAAAAACTGTTTTTT. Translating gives CASSEGTGEEKLFF.

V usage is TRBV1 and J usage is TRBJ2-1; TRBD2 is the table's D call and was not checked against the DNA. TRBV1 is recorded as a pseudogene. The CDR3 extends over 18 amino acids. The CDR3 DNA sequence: TGCACCAGCAGCCAAGAAGGAGCGACTAGCGGGGGGGCCAATGAGCAGTTCTTC. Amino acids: CTSSQEGATSGGANEQFF.

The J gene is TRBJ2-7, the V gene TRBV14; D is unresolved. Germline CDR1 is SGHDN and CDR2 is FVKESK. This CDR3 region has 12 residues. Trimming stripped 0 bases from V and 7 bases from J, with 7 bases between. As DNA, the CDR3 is TGTGCCAGCAGCCAAGATCGAGGAGAGCAGTACTTC. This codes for CASSQDRGEQYF.

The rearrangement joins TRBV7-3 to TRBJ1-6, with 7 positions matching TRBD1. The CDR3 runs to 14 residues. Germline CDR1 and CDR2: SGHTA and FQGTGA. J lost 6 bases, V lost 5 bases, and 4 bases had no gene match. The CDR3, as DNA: TGTGCCAGCAGCCGACAGGGTGTTAATTCACCCCTCCACTTT. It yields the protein CASSRQGVNSPLHF. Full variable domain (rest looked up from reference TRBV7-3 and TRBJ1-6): GAGVSQTPSNKVTEKGKYVELRCDPISGHTALYWYRQSLGQGPEFLIYFQGTGAADDSGLPNDRFFAVRPEGSVSTLKIQRTERGDSAVYLCASSRQGVNSPLHFGNGTRLTVT.

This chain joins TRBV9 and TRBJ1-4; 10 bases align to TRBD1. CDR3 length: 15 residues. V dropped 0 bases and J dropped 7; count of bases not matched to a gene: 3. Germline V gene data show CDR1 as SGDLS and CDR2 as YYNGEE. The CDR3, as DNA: TGTGCCAGCAGCGTAGGCGGGACAGGGGTTGAAAAACTGTTTTTT. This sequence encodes CASSVGGTGVEKLFF.

The CDR3 bases are TGTGCCAGCTCACCGGTTGGGCAGGCGCTAGCGGGAGGCGGCAATGAGCAGTTCTTC. It specifies CASSPVGQALAGGGNEQFF. The genes are TRBV18 and TRBJ2-1; TRBD2 matches 11 bases. Germline CDR1 and CDR2: KGHSH and LQKENI. With V trimmed by 3 bases and J by 6 bases, 16 bases remained unmatched. The CDR3 sequence is 19 residues long.

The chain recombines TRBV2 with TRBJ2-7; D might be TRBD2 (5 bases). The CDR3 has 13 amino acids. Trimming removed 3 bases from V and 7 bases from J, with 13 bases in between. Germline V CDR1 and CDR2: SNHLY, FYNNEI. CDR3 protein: CASSETEAGEQYF. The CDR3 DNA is TGTGCCAGCAGTGAGACGGAGGCCGGGGAGCAGTACTTC.

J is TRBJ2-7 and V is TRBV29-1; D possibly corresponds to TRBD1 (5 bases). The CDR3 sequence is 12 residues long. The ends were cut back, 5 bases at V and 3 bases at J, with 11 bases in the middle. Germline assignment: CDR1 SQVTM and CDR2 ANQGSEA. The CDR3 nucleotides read TGCAGCGTTCGGTCGCAGGGCTACGAGCAGTACTTC. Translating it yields CSVRSQGYEQYF.

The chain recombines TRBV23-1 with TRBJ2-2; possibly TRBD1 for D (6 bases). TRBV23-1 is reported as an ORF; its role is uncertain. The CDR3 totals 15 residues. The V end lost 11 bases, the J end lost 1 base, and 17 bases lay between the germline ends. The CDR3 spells CAPGAIFQNTGELFF. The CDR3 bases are TGCGCCCCAGGGGCAATTTTCCAGAACACCGGGGAGCTGTTTTTT.

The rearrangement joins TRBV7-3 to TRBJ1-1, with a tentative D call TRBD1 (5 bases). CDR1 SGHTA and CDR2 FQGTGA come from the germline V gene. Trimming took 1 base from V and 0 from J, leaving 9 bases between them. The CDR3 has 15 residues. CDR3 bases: TGTGCCAGCAGCTTAATGGGGGGAATGAACACTGAAGCTTTCTTT. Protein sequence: CASSLMGGMNTEAFF.